These T cell receptor beta chains were read from a single sample in a study of blood T cell repertoires in COVID-19. Assay used: immunoSEQ multiplex PCR; TCRdb lists only in-frame clones, some missing. The table has 150,000 to 200,000 clones, nearly 90% seen once; the top ten hold roughly 21%. What was sequenced was peripheral blood. The source of these receptors is a man in his sixties with active or convalescent COVID-19. Each CDR3 is given with its conserved first and last residue. D genes are given only for firm matches. Where a row states a size, it is once, few, many or the class of an expanded clone; other rows omit it.

clone_size | j_call | v_call | d_call | cdr3_aa | cdr3_nt
. | TRBJ2-7 | TRBV6-5 | . | CASRYGTSYEQYF | TGTGCCAGCAGGTATGGGACTTCCTACGAGCAGTACTTC
. | TRBJ1-5 | TRBV19 | . | CASSIWGGNQPQHF | TGTGCCAGTAGTATATGGGGAGGCAATCAGCCCCAGCATTTT
. | TRBJ2-5 | TRBV24-1 | . | CATSVGRGGETQYF | TGTGCCACCAGTGTAGGCAGGGGAGGGGAGACCCAGTACTTC
. | TRBJ2-6 | TRBV2 | . | CASSPSSGANVLTF | TGTGCCAGCAGTCCGAGCTCTGGGGCCAACGTCCTGACTTTC
. | TRBJ1-2 | TRBV7-8 | . | CASTQGASKNYGYTF | TGTGCCAGCACTCAAGGAGCCAGTAAGAACTATGGCTACACCTTC
. | TRBJ1-2 | TRBV5-1 | . | CASSLGSPNYGYTF | TGCGCCAGCAGCTTGGGCAGTCCTAACTATGGCTACACCTTC
. | TRBJ2-5 | TRBV12-5 | TRBD1 | CASGLGRGQQETQYF | TGTGCTAGTGGTTTGGGACGGGGACAGCAAGAGACCCAGTACTTC
. | TRBJ1-3 | TRBV19 | . | CASTTRGNGNTIYF | TGTGCCAGTACTACTCGGGGGAACGGAAACACCATATATTTT
. | TRBJ1-2 | TRBV29-1 | . | CSVRQSLGGYTF | TGCAGCGTTCGACAGTCCCTCGGGGGCTACACCTTC
. | TRBJ2-1 | TRBV2 | . | CASTGEAKEQFF | TGTGCCAGTACCGGTGAGGCCAAAGAGCAGTTCTTC
. | TRBJ1-1 | TRBV5-1 | . | CASRIQGGTEAFF | TGCGCCAGCAGAATCCAGGGTGGCACTGAAGCTTTCTTT
. | TRBJ1-1 | TRBV11-3 | . | CASSLGETQAFF | TGTGCCAGCAGCTTAGGGGAGACACAAGCTTTCTTT
once | TRBJ1-5 | TRBV6-1 | . | CASSERLNQPQHF | TGTGCCAGCAGTGAACGGTTGAATCAGCCCCAGCATTTT
. | TRBJ1-3 | TRBV5-5 | TRBD1 | CASSLGSGGSGNTIYF | TGTGCCAGCAGCTTGGGTTCAGGGGGCTCTGGAAACACCATATATTTT
. | TRBJ1-1 | TRBV19 | TRBD1 | CASSIDRDTEAFF | TGTGCCAGTAGTATCGACAGGGACACTGAAGCTTTCTTT
. | TRBJ1-2 | TRBV29-1 | . | CISGQGYGYTF | TGCATCTCTGGCCAGGGCTATGGCTACACCTTC
. | TRBJ2-7 | TRBV4-1 | . | CASSPPAGAYEQYF | TGCGCCAGCAGCCCCCCCGCAGGGGCGTACGAGCAGTACTTC
. | TRBJ1-1 | TRBV7-2 | TRBD1 | CASSLDWGQIEAFF | TGTGCCAGCAGCTTAGATTGGGGACAGATTGAAGCTTTCTTT
. | TRBJ2-3 | TRBV4-2 | . | CASSQGRDSSTDTQYF | TGTGCCAGCAGCCAAGGCCGGGACTCTAGCACAGATACGCAGTATTTT
. | TRBJ1-2 | TRBV29-1 | TRBD1 | CSVAGQGEGYTF | TGCAGCGTTGCCGGACAGGGGGAAGGCTACACCTTC
. | TRBJ2-1 | TRBV7-9 | . | CASSLMAGPLNEQFF | TGTGCCAGCAGCTTAATGGCGGGCCCTCTTAATGAGCAGTTCTTC
. | TRBJ1-2 | TRBV5-1 | TRBD1 | CASSLQGAEIGYTF | TGCGCCAGCAGCTTACAGGGGGCAGAGATTGGCTACACCTTC
. | TRBJ1-3 | TRBV12-1 | . | CATRTGVLEHSGNTIYF | TGTGCCACCCGGACAGGGGTACTGGAACACTCTGGAAACACCATATATTTT
. | TRBJ2-4 | TRBV10-1 | TRBD2 | CASSEGTAGKNIQYF | TGCGCCAGCAGTGAGGGAACAGCGGGAAAAAACATTCAGTACTTC
. | TRBJ1-4 | TRBV19 | TRBD1 | CASSLTGVEKLFF | TGTGCCAGTAGTTTGACAGGGGTCGAAAAACTGTTTTTT
. | TRBJ1-3 | TRBV18 | TRBD1 | CASSPWTGFDSGNTIYF | TGTGCCAGCTCACCCTGGACAGGGTTTGACTCTGGAAACACCATATATTTT
. | TRBJ2-7 | TRBV12-5 | TRBD1 | CASGIGTGSRYEQYF | TGTGCTAGTGGGATCGGGACAGGGAGTAGGTACGAGCAGTACTTC
. | TRBJ2-3 | TRBV5-1 | . | CASSLWQGEDTQYF | TGCGCCAGCAGCTTGTGGCAGGGTGAGGATACGCAGTATTTT
. | TRBJ2-7 | TRBV7-6 | TRBD2 | CASSQTSGGVYEQYF | TGTGCCAGCAGCCAGACCAGCGGGGGGGTTTACGAGCAGTACTTC
. | TRBJ2-7 | TRBV19 | TRBD1 | CARIPGQGSKEQYF | TGTGCCAGAATTCCGGGACAGGGGTCGAAAGAGCAGTACTTC
. | TRBJ1-1 | TRBV13 | . | CASSDSYTEAFF | TGTGCCAGCAGCGACAGTTACACTGAAGCTTTCTTT
few | TRBJ2-2 | TRBV6-5 | . | CASVVGGTGELFF | TGTGCCAGCGTCGTAGGGGGCACCGGGGAGCTGTTTTTT
. | TRBJ2-3 | TRBV2 | . | CASRVESINTDTQYF | TGTGCCAGCAGAGTAGAGTCGATCAACACAGATACGCAGTATTTT
many | TRBJ2-1 | TRBV7-3 | TRBD2 | CASSLGLRGGPGEQFF | TGTGCCAGCAGCTTAGGGCTCCGGGGGGGGCCCGGTGAGCAGTTCTTC
. | TRBJ1-2 | TRBV25-1 | . | CASSSTVAYGYTF | TGTGCCAGCAGTTCGACAGTTGCATATGGCTACACCTTC
. | TRBJ1-1 | TRBV6-5 | . | CASRGLGGGTEAFF | TGTGCCAGCAGGGGACTCGGTGGTGGGACTGAAGCTTTCTTT
. | TRBJ2-7 | TRBV6-5 | TRBD1 | CASSRDRDYEQYF | TGTGCCAGCAGCCGGGACAGAGACTACGAGCAGTACTTC
. | TRBJ1-6 | TRBV3-1/TRBV3-2 | . | CASSPGGRADNSPLHF | TGTGCCAGCAGCCCGGGGGGCAGGGCGGATAATTCACCCCTCCACTTT
. | TRBJ1-5 | TRBV3-1/TRBV3-2 | TRBD1 | CASSQGGGQGNQPQHF | TGTGCCAGCAGCCAAGGGGGGGGACAGGGCAATCAGCCCCAGCATTTT
. | TRBJ2-3 | TRBV6-5 | . | CASIGGGQGTDTQYF | TGTGCCAGCATTGGGGGAGGTCAGGGTACAGATACGCAGTATTTT
once | TRBJ1-3 | TRBV6-5 | . | CASSEGYRNTIYF | TGTGCCAGCAGCGAGGGTTATAGAAACACCATATATTTT
. | TRBJ1-1 | TRBV2 | . | CASRRGLEAFF | TGTGCCAGCAGGAGAGGCCTGGAAGCTTTCTTT
. | TRBJ1-6 | TRBV3-1/TRBV3-2 | TRBD1 | CASSQVGQGNSPLHF | TGTGCCAGCAGCCAAGTCGGACAGGGAAATTCACCCCTCCACTTT
few | TRBJ1-4 | TRBV27 | . | CASSLEPGGLEKLFF | TGTGCCAGCAGTTTAGAGCCCGGAGGACTTGAAAAACTGTTTTTT
. | TRBJ2-2 | TRBV30 | . | CAWSGIARTGELFF | TGTGCCTGGAGTGGAATAGCGCGCACCGGGGAGCTGTTTTTT
. | TRBJ1-2 | TRBV6-1 | . | CASSDAGGGIYGYTF | TGTGCCAGCAGTGATGCGGGGGGAGGGATCTATGGCTACACCTTC
. | TRBJ1-6 | TRBV5-1 | TRBD1 | CASRGDRGDSPLHF | TGCGCCAGCAGAGGGGACAGGGGTGATTCACCCCTCCACTTT
. | TRBJ2-2 | TRBV2 | TRBD1 | CASSETGQGITGELFF | TGTGCCAGCAGTGAAACTGGACAGGGGATAACCGGGGAGCTGTTTTTT
. | TRBJ1-6 | TRBV9 | . | CASSVGRAYNSPLHF | TGTGCCAGCAGCGTAGGGAGAGCCTATAATTCACCCCTCCACTTT
. | TRBJ2-2 | TRBV15 | TRBD1 | CATSRTGGVVAGELFF | TGTGCCACCAGCAGGACAGGGGGCGTCGTGGCCGGGGAGCTGTTTTTT
. | TRBJ1-6 | TRBV2 | TRBD1 | CASRDRGDGSPLHF | TGTGCCAGCAGGGACAGGGGGGACGGTTCACCCCTCCACTTT
. | TRBJ2-7 | TRBV2 | TRBD1 | CASTGTGGYEQYF | TGTGCCAGCACTGGGACAGGGGGCTACGAGCAGTACTTC
. | TRBJ1-3 | TRBV27 | . | CASSIGTGSGNTIYF | TGTGCCAGCAGTATAGGGACTGGCTCTGGAAACACCATATATTTT
. | TRBJ1-4 | TRBV14 | . | CASSRVNEKLFF | TGTGCCAGCAGCCGCGTTAATGAAAAACTGTTTTTT
. | TRBJ1-3 | TRBV5-6 | . | CASSSETSRGNTIYF | TGTGCCAGCAGCTCCGAAACAAGTCGCGGAAACACCATATATTTT
. | TRBJ1-6 | TRBV7-9 | . | CASSTGGTPNSPLHF | TGTGCCAGCAGCACAGGCGGGACCCCTAATTCACCCCTCCACTTT
. | TRBJ2-2 | TRBV5-1 | TRBD1 | CASSLGTGITGELFF | TGCGCCAGCAGCTTGGGGACAGGGATCACCGGGGAGCTGTTTTTT
. | TRBJ2-6 | TRBV24-1 | . | CATSDPSAGAGANVLTF | TGTGCCACCAGTGATCCCTCGGCAGGGGCTGGGGCCAACGTCCTGACTTTC